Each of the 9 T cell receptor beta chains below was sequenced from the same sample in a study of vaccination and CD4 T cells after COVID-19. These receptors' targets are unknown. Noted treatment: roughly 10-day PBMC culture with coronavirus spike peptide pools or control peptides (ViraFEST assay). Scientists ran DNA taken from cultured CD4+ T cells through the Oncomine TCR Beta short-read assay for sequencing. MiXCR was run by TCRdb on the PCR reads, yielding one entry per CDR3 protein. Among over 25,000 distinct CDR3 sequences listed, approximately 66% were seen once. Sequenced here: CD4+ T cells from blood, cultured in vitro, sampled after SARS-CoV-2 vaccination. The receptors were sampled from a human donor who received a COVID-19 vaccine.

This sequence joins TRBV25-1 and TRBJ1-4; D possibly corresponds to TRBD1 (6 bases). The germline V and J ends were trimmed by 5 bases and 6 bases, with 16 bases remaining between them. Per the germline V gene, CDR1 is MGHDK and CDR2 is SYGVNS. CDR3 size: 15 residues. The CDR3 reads CASSLHRDGDEKLFF. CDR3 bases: TGTGCCAGCAGTCTACACAGGGATGGCGATGAAAAACTGTTTTTT.

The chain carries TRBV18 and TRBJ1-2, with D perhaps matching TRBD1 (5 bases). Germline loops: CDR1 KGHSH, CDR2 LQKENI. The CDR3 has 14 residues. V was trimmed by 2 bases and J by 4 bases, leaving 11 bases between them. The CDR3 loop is CASSPEGSSYGYTF. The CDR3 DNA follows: TGTGCCAGCTCACCAGAGGGGTCCAGCTATGGCTACACCTTC.

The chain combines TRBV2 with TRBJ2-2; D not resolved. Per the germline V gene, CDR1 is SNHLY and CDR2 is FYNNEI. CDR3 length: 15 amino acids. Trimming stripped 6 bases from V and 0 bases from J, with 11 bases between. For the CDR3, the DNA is TGTGCCAGCAGGATAACCGGGTCGAACACCGGGGAGCTGTTTTTT. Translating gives CASRITGSNTGELFF.

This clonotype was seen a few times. CDR3 nucleotides: TGTGCCAGCAGTGAAGGGGGGCTCGGCGGCTACACCTTC. Protein sequence: CASSEGGLGGYTF. V and J are TRBV6-1 and TRBJ1-2, with D maybe TRBD1 (6 bases). The CDR3 has 13 residues. Germline CDR1 reads MNHNS; CDR2 reads SASEGT. V dropped 1 base and J dropped 8 bases, with 11 bases sitting between them.

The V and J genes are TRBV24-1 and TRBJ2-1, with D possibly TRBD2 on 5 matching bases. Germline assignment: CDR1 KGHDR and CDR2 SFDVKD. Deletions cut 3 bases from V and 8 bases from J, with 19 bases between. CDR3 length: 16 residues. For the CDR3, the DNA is TGTGCCACCAGTGATCCCGCGAGGGTTCTGAACGATGAGCAGTTCTTC. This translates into CATSDPARVLNDEQFF.

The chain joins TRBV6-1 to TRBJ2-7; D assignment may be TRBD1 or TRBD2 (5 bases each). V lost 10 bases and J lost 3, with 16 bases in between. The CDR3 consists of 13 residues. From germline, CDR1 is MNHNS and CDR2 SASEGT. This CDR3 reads CATRSEGLYEQYF. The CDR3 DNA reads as TGTGCCACCCGGTCTGAGGGGCTCTACGAGCAGTACTTC.

In nucleotides, the CDR3 is TGTGCCAGCAGCCAAGCAGGCCAGCTCGTGGAGACCCAGTACTTC. This translates into CASSQAGQLVETQYF. The genes are TRBV3-1 and TRBJ2-5; no clear D. The CDR3 consists of 15 residues. Trimming pared 1 base from V and 5 bases from J, leaving 14 bases between. Germline CDR1 reads LGHDT; CDR2 reads YNNKEL (reference sequence).

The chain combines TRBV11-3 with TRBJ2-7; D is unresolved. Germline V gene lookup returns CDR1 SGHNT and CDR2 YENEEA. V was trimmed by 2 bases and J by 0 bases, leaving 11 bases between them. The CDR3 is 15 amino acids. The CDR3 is CASSLIRKSSYEQYF. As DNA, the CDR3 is TGTGCCAGCAGCTTAATAAGGAAGAGCTCCTACGAGCAGTACTTC.

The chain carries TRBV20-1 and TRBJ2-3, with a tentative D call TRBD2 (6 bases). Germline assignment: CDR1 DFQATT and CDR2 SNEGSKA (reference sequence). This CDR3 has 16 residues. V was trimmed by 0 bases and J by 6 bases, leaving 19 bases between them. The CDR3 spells CSARDRSGGDLDTQYF. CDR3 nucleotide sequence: TGCAGTGCTAGAGATCGCTCCGGCGGGGACCTGGATACGCAGTATTTT.